This T cell receptor beta chain was sequenced in a study of response to subunit inactivated influenza vaccine. Regarding this clonotype: The antigen is undetermined.

Study outcomes and limitations: Seasonal influenza vaccination, on each occasion, was suggested by the authors to recruit few new T cells.

CDR3 length: 13 amino acids. Germline CDR1 is MGHRA and CDR2 is YSYEKL. V was shortened by 3 bases and J by 5 bases, with 8 bases between the two germline ends. A single record per CDR3 protein comes from TCRdb applying MiXCR to the RT-PCR reads. Found here are hundreds of thousands of distinct CDR3 sequences, 6% to 9% of them singletons; the top ten hold about an eighth. Sequenced material: PBMCs from blood, taken about 23 months after vaccination. The chain combines TRBV4-1 with TRBJ1-5; the D is unclear. This receptor was identified in a man between 50 and 69 years old who received an inactivated influenza vaccine. This chain's CDR3 is CASSHGIDQPQHF. For the CDR3, the DNA is TGCGCCAGCAGCCACGGTATCGATCAGCCCCAGCATTTT.